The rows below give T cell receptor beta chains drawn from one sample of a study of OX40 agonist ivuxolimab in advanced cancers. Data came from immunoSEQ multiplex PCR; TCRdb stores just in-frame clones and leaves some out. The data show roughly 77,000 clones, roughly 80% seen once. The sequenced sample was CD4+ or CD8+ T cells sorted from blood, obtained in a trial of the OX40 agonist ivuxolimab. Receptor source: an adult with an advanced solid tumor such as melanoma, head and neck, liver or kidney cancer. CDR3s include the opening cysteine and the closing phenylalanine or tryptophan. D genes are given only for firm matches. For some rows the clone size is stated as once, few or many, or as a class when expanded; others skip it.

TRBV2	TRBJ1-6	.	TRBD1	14	CASSDLTGGENLEF	TGTGCCAGCAGTGACCTGACAGGGGGCGAAAATTTGGAGTTT
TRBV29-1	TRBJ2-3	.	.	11	CSVVSLDTQYF	TGCAGCGTTGTTTCTTTGGATACGCAGTATTTT
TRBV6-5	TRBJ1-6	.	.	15	CASSPGVSYNSPLHF	TGTGCCAGCAGTCCTGGGGTCTCCTATAATTCACCCCTCCACTTT
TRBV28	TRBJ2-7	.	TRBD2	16	CASSSGLAGGSYEQYF	TGTGCCAGCAGTTCCGGACTAGCGGGAGGGTCCTACGAGCAGTACTTC
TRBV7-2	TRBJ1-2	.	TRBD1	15	CASSLVVQGAFGYTF	TGTGCCAGCAGCTTAGTCGTCCAGGGGGCCTTTGGCTACACCTTC
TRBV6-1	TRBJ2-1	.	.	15	CASSTADGGYNEQFF	TGTGCCAGCTCCACAGCGGACGGCGGGTACAATGAGCAGTTCTTC
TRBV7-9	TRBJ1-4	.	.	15	CASSFAGATNEKLFF	TGTGCCAGCAGCTTCGCCGGGGCCACTAATGAAAAACTGTTTTTT
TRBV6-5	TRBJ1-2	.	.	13	CASSYVTDYGYTF	TGTGCCAGCAGTTACGTCACGGATTATGGCTACACCTTC
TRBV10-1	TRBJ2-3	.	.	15	CATATGQRDTDTQYF	TGCGCCACCGCAACCGGACAGAGAGACACAGATACGCAGTATTTT
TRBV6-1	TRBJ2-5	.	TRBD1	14	CASSGGTGKETQYF	TGTGCCAGCAGTGGGGGGACAGGGAAAGAGACCCAGTACTTC
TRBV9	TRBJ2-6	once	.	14	CASRQDSGANVLTF	TGTGCCAGCAGACAGGACTCTGGGGCCAACGTCCTGACTTTC
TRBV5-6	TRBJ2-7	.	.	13	CASSLASSYEQYF	TGTGCCAGCAGCTTGGCCTCCTCCTACGAGCAGTACTTC
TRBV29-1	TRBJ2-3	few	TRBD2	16	CSVEGGSGLGTDTQYF	TGCAGCGTTGAAGGGGGTAGCGGGTTGGGCACAGATACGCAGTATTTT
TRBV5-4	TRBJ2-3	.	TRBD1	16	CASSSDTSGGADTQYF	TGTGCCAGCAGCTCCGATACCTCAGGGGGAGCAGATACGCAGTATTTT
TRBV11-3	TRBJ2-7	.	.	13	CASSTMDRDEQYF	TGTGCCAGCAGCACAATGGACCGGGACGAGCAGTACTTC
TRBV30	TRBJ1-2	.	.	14	CAWLGKGRTIGYTF	TGTGCCTGGCTAGGGAAGGGGAGGACCATTGGCTACACCTTC
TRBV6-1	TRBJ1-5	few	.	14	CASSSNRVIQPQHF	TGTGCCAGCAGTTCAAACAGGGTAATTCAGCCCCAGCATTTT
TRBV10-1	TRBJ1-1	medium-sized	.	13	CASSEGEYTEAFF	TGCGCCAGCAGTGAAGGAGAATACACTGAAGCTTTCTTT
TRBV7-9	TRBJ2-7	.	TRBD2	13	CASSSSGRSEQYF	TGTGCCAGCAGCTCAAGCGGGAGAAGCGAGCAGTACTTC
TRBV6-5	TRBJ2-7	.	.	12	CASSPTSYEQYF	TGTGCCAGCAGTCCCACAAGCTACGAGCAGTACTTC
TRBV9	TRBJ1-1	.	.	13	CASSVIKNTEAFF	TGTGCCAGCAGCGTAATTAAGAACACTGAAGCTTTCTTT
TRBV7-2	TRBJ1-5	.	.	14	CASSFQGSPQPQHF	TGTGCCAGCAGCTTTCAGGGTTCCCCTCAGCCCCAGCATTTT
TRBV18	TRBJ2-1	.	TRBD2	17	CASSPRLAGGGRDEQFF	TGTGCCAGCTCACCGCGACTAGCGGGAGGGGGACGGGATGAGCAGTTCTTC
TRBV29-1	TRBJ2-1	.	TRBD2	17	CSSTPIRAGGPRNEQFF	TGCAGCTCTACCCCCATCAGGGCGGGAGGGCCGCGGAATGAGCAGTTCTTC
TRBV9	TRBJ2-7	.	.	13	CASSVGVSYEQYF	TGTGCCAGCAGCGTAGGGGTTTCCTACGAGCAGTACTTC
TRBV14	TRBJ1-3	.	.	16	CASSHMDGVAGNTIYF	TGTGCCAGCAGCCATATGGACGGCGTCGCTGGAAACACCATATATTTT
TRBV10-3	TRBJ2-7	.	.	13	CAISTPSSYEQYF	TGTGCCATCAGTACTCCGAGCTCCTACGAGCAGTACTTC
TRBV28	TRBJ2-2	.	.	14	CASSLSGATGELFF	TGTGCCAGCAGCCTTAGCGGAGCCACCGGGGAGCTGTTTTTT
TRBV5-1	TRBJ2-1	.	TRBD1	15	CASSVLGTVFNEQFF	TGCGCCAGCAGTGTCCTAGGGACAGTTTTCAATGAGCAGTTCTTC
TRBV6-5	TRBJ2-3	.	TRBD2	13	CASTRLATDTQYF	TGTGCCAGCACCCGACTAGCTACAGATACGCAGTATTTT
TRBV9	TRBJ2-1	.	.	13	CASSVMQYNEQFF	TGTGCCAGCAGCGTAATGCAGTACAATGAGCAGTTCTTC
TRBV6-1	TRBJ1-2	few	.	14	CASSVDSQVYGYTF	TGTGCCAGCAGTGTGGACAGCCAAGTTTATGGCTACACCTTC
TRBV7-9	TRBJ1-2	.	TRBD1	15	CASSLAPGQSHGYTF	TGTGCCAGCAGCTTAGCCCCGGGACAGTCGCATGGCTACACCTTC
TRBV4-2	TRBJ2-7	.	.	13	CASSQEFSYEQYF	TGTGCCAGCAGCCAAGAGTTCTCCTACGAGCAGTACTTC
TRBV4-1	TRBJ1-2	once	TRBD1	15	CASSQVIGTGEGYTF	TGCGCCAGCAGCCAAGTCATCGGGACAGGGGAGGGCTACACCTTC
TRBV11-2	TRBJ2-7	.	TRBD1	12	CASSQIQGELDF	TGTGCCAGCAGCCAAATCCAGGGGGAGCTCGATTTC
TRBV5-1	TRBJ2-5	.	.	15	CASSLVGGEMETQYF	TGCGCCAGCAGCTTGGTAGGGGGAGAGATGGAGACCCAGTACTTC
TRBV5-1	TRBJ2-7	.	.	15	CASSSTPLDRYEQYF	TGCGCCAGCAGCTCCACCCCATTGGATCGATACGAGCAGTACTTC
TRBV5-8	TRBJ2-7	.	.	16	CASSLGVDSDSYEQYF	TGTGCCAGCAGCTTGGGCGTGGACAGTGACTCCTACGAGCAGTACTTC
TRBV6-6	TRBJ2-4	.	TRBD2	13	CASGGVAKNIQYF	TGTGCCAGCGGGGGGGTAGCCAAAAACATTCAGTACTTC
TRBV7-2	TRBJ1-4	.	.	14	CASSPTRGNEKLFF	TGTGCCAGCAGCCCGACCAGGGGAAATGAAAAACTGTTTTTT
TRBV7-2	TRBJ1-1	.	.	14	CASSPRGGATEAFF	TGTGCCAGCAGCCCTCGGGGGGGGGCCACTGAAGCTTTCTTT
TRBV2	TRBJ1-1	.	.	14	CASSVAGLNTEAFF	TGTGCCAGCAGTGTAGCAGGGCTGAACACTGAAGCTTTCTTT
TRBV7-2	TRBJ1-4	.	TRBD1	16	CASSSLPGQGNEKLFF	TGTGCCAGCAGCTCCTTACCGGGACAGGGAAATGAAAAACTGTTTTTT
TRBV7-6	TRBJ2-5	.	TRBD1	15	CASRVEGQVQETQYF	TGTGCCAGCAGGGTCGAGGGACAGGTTCAAGAGACCCAGTACTTC
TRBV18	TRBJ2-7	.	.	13	CASSEGQNYEQYF	TGTGCCAGCTCCGAGGGACAAAACTACGAGCAGTACTTC
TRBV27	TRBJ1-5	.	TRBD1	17	CASSPSQITGVAQPQHF	TGTGCCAGCAGTCCGTCTCAGATTACAGGGGTAGCTCAGCCCCAGCATTTT
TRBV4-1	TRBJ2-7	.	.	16	CASSQDSLGLSYEQYF	TGCGCCAGCAGCCAAGATTCCCTCGGACTTTCCTACGAGCAGTACTTC
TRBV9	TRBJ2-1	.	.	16	CASSEGGGNPYNEQFF	TGTGCCAGCAGCGAGGGCGGAGGGAACCCGTACAATGAGCAGTTCTTC
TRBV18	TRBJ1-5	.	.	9	CASSPLQHF	TGTGCCAGCTCACCTCTTCAGCATTTT
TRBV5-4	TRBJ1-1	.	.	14	CASSPQGWGTEAFF	TGTGCCAGCAGCCCACAGGGCTGGGGCACTGAAGCTTTCTTT
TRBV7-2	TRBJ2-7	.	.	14	CASSLDVGVYEQYF	TGTGCCAGCAGCTTAGACGTCGGAGTCTACGAGCAGTACTTC
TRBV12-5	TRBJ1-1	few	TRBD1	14	CASATDRGQGEAFF	TGTGCTAGTGCCACCGACAGGGGGCAGGGTGAAGCTTTCTTT
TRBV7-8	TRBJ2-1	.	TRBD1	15	CASSLRWDSYNEQFF	TGTGCCAGCAGCTTAAGGTGGGACAGCTACAATGAGCAGTTCTTC
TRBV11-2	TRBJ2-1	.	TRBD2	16	CASSPLGLGGRSEQFF	TGTGCCAGCAGCCCCCTAGGACTAGGCGGGAGGTCTGAGCAGTTCTTC